This record covers a single T cell receptor beta chain. The antigen remains unidentified. This sample was included in a study of CD8+ T cells in alopecia areata. Described treatment: oral pan-JAK inhibitor, 5-10 mg twice daily. Peripheral blood, together with lesional scalp punch biopsies, was collected from alopecia areata patients. Sequencing templates came from extracted RNA that was reverse transcribed into cDNA. Sequencing used immunoSEQ multiplex PCR; TCRdb keeps in-frame clones, though not all of them. The sample holds about 190,000 clones, 60% to 70% seen once. This CDR3 region has 16 residues. In germline, CDR1 is SGHVS, CDR2 FQNEAQ. V gave up 5 bases and J gave up 0 bases; unmatched junction bases: 4. Overall study findings and caveats: Tofacitinib produced a significant decrease in scalp clonality and in expanded CD8+ clones among the top 100. Scalp lesions, especially in alopecia totalis/universalis, had higher clonality than normal scalp. It was observed that many expanded lesional clones persisted in scalp and blood during tofacitinib.

This clonotype was obtained from a human donor with alopecia areata. Sequencing used CD4+ T cells sorted from blood, obtained at week 4, from a patient treated with tofacitinib. The chain recombines TRBV7-8 with TRBJ2-3, with TRBD1 matching over 11 bases. The chain's CDR3 is CASSGGTGGSTDTQYF. The CDR3 DNA is TGTGCCAGCAGCGGCGGGACAGGGGGAAGCACAGATACGCAGTATTTT. The full variable domain, in which reference TRBV7-8 and TRBJ2-3 provide the parts outside the CDR3, is GAGVSQSPRYKVAKRGQDVALRCDPISGHVSLFWYQQALGQGPEFLTYFQNEAQLDKSGLPSDRFFAERPEGSVSTLKIQRTQQEDSAVYLCASSGGTGGSTDTQYFGPGTRLTVL.